The 15 T cell receptor beta chains in this list originate from one sample, sequenced in a study of blood T cells in healthy people across ages. The authors ran a second PCR of roughly 6 to 12 cycles using a sample-barcoded 5' primer and a J-beta primer mix. TCRdb reprocessed the 5' RACE reads with MiXCR, giving one entry per CDR3 protein. The repertoire holds about 580,000 distinct CDR3 sequences, more than 45% seen once, with 20% to 25% in the top ten. Sequenced: blood. The receptor source for this set is a man aged 80 or over in good health.

A few counts support this clonotype. The DNA of the CDR3 is TGCAGTGCTAGTGGGACAGGGGGGTACGAGCAGTACTTC. Amino acids: CSASGTGGYEQYF. V usage is TRBV20-1 and J usage is TRBJ2-7; 11 bases are shared with TRBD1. This CDR3 spans 13 amino acids. Per germline, CDR1 DFQATT and CDR2 SNEGSKA (reference sequence). V gave up 3 bases and J gave up 4 bases; unmatched junction bases: 2.

V usage is TRBV20-1 and J usage is TRBJ2-5; tentatively, D is TRBD1 (5 bases). CDR1 and CDR2 from the germline V gene are DFQATT and SNEGSKA (reference sequence). The V end was cut by 2 bases, the J end by 4 bases, with 11 bases between. The length of the CDR3 is 13 residues. The CDR3 spells CSARWGQRETQYF. For the CDR3, the DNA is TGCAGTGCTAGATGGGGCCAACGAGAGACCCAGTACTTC.

The V call is TRBV5-1, the J call TRBJ1-2; 9 positions match TRBD1. The J segment lost 0 bases and the V segment lost 3 bases, leaving 3 bases of the junction unmatched. The CDR3 loop spans 15 amino acids. CDR1 SGHRS and CDR2 YFSETQ come from the germline V gene. DNA of the CDR3: TGCGCCAGCAGCTGGGGACAGGGTTCTAACTATGGCTACACCTTC. It is translated as CASSWGQGSNYGYTF.

In its sample, this clonotype was seen a few times. The chain joins TRBV5-1 to TRBJ2-1; D is tentatively TRBD1 or TRBD2 (5 bases each). V was pared by 0 bases and J by 7 bases, with 14 bases between. Germline V gene lookup returns CDR1 SGHRS and CDR2 YFSETQ. The CDR3 totals 15 residues. The CDR3 loop is CASSLVVGRANEQFF. The CDR3 DNA follows: TGCGCCAGCAGCTTGGTTGTGGGACGGGCGAATGAGCAGTTCTTC.

The chain uses TRBV5-1 and TRBJ2-6, with 8 bases identical to TRBD1. Germline V lookup: CDR1 SGHRS, CDR2 YFSETQ. Trimming at V came to 4 bases and at J to 0 bases, leaving 6 bases not matched to a gene. CDR3 length: 17 amino acids. CDR3 coding DNA: TGCGCCAGCAGCGGGACAGGTACAAACTCTGGGGCCAACGTCCTGACTTTC. This sequence encodes CASSGTGTNSGANVLTF.

As concerns this clonotype: A much larger clonotype is one base distant, so this may be a read error. The rearrangement uses TRBV6-5 and TRBJ1-1, with 7 bases fitting TRBD1. Trimming took 7 bases from V and 5 from J; bases not matched to a gene: 7. The CDR3 is 13 amino acids. CDR1 and CDR2 from the germline V gene are MNHEY and SVGAGI. The CDR3 here is CASTPTGRTEAFF. CDR3 coding DNA: TGTGCCAGCACCCCGACAGGGCGGACTGAAGCTTTCTTT.

This clonotype was counted a single time. The chain combines TRBV7-9 with TRBJ1-1; no clear D. This CDR3 spans 12 amino acids. Germline V gene sequence: CDR1 SEHNR, CDR2 FQNEAQ (reference sequence). Trimming took off 5 bases at V and 4 bases at J, with 8 bases between the two ends. The CDR3 sequence is CASSTVGTEAFF. The DNA of the CDR3 is TGTGCCAGCAGCACAGTGGGCACTGAAGCTTTCTTT.

The rearrangement uses TRBV7-8 and TRBJ2-7; D gene unclear. Germline V gives CDR1 SGHVS, CDR2 FQNEAQ. This CDR3 has 13 residues. Trimming took off 4 bases at V and 4 bases at J, with 11 bases between the two ends. The CDR3, as DNA: TGTGCCAGCAGCTCGACGACTGGGTACGAGCAGTACTTC. Protein sequence: CASSSTTGYEQYF.

This clonotype was counted many times. The chain's CDR3 is CSGGTGQGFYEQYF. The CDR3 nucleotides are TGCAGCGGTGGGACGGGACAGGGTTTCTACGAGCAGTACTTC. The chain has TRBV29-1 and TRBJ2-7; 9 positions match TRBD1. The V gene end was trimmed by 7 bases and the J gene end by 3 bases; junction bases not matched to a gene: 10. Germline-derived CDR1 and CDR2 are SQVTM and ANQGSEA. CDR3 length: 14 residues.

This clonotype was detected once. The chain joins TRBV6-6 to TRBJ2-1, with 16 bases that match TRBD2. V shed 6 bases and J 6 bases; nucleotides not matched to a gene: 5. Germline V gene lookup returns CDR1 MNHNY and CDR2 SVGAGI (reference sequence). CDR3 length equals 16 residues. The CDR3 DNA is TGTGCCAGCAGCTACGGGACTAGCGGGAGGGGCAATGAGCAGTTCTTC. This encodes CASSYGTSGRGNEQFF.

This clonotype has a count of ten or more. V gene TRBV7-9 combines with J gene TRBJ2-1; 10 bases are a match to TRBD2. Germline assignment: CDR1 SEHNR and CDR2 FQNEAQ (reference sequence). This CDR3 is 15 amino acids long. Unmatched junction bases numbered 8, after V lost 5 bases and J lost 7 bases. DNA of the CDR3: TGTGCCAGCAGCCCAAGCGGGAGGGGCCCAAATGAGCAGTTCTTC. Amino acids: CASSPSGRGPNEQFF.

The J gene is TRBJ1-6, the V gene TRBV7-9; perhaps TRBD1 as D (6 bases). Germline loops: CDR1 SEHNR, CDR2 FQNEAQ (reference sequence). There are 17 residues in the CDR3. Trimming removed 5 bases at V and 8 bases at J, with 22 bases between. CDR3 region: CASSPATWGANYSPLHF. CDR3 nucleotides: TGTGCCAGCAGCCCCGCGACTTGGGGGGCCAACTATTCACCCCTCCACTTT.

V and J are TRBV7-9 and TRBJ2-1; 16 bases are shared with TRBD2. The J segment lost 2 bases and the V segment lost 5 bases, leaving 3 bases of the junction unmatched. Looked up from germline, CDR1 is SEHNR and CDR2 is FQNEAQ (reference sequence). The CDR3 length is 17 residues. CDR3: CASSTGTSGRAYNEQFF. The CDR3 nucleotides are TGTGCCAGCAGCACAGGGACTAGCGGGAGGGCCTACAATGAGCAGTTCTTC.

The rearrangement links TRBV20-1 to TRBJ1-2, with a weak D call TRBD1 (5 bases). This CDR3 region has 14 residues. The V gene's germline CDR1 is DFQATT and CDR2 SNEGSKA (reference sequence). Trimming cost V 3 bases and J 1 base, with 12 bases left between them. The CDR3: CSASPREINYGYTF. CDR3 nucleotide sequence: TGCAGTGCTAGTCCCAGGGAAATTAACTATGGCTACACCTTC.

In this sample, this clonotype turned up a few times. This chain uses TRBV7-2 with TRBJ2-1, with a possible D match to TRBD2 (6 bases). CDR1 and CDR2 (germline): SGHTA, FQGNSA. The V gene lost 2 bases and the J gene lost 0 bases, with 11 bases spanning the gap. The CDR3 is made up of 16 amino acids. For the CDR3, the DNA is TGTGCCAGCAGCTTATTGGGCGGGGTCTCCTACAATGAGCAGTTCTTC. It is translated as CASSLLGGVSYNEQFF.